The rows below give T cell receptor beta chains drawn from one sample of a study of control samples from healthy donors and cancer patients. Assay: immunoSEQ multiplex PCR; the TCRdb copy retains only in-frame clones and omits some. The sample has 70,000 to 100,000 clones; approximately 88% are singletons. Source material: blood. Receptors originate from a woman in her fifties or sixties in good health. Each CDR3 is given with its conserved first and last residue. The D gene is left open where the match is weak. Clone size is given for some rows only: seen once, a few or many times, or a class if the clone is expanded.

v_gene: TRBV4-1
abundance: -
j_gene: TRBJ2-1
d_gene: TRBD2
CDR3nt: TGCGCCAGCAGCCACCTCCTTCTAGCGGAGCCTAGGAATGAGCAGTTCTTC
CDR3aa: CASSHLLLAEPRNEQFF

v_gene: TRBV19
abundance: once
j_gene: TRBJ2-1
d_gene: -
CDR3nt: TGTGCCAGTAGTATGCGGGGCTTAAGATCTTACAATGAGCAGTTCTTC
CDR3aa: CASSMRGLRSYNEQFF

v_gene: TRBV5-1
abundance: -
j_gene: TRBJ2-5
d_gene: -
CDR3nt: TGCGCCAGCAGCTTGGGGAGGGGGGGTGAGACCCAGTACTTC
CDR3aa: CASSLGRGGETQYF

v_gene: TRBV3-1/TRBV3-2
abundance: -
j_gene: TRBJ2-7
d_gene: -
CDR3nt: TGTGCCAGCAGCCCAAGTGGGGGGGCCAGGGAGGAGCAGTACTTC
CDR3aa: CASSPSGGAREEQYF

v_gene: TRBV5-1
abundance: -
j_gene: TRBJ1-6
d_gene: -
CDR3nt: TGCGCCAGCAGCTTGGAGGGGGAACCCTATAATTCACCCCTCCACTTT
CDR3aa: CASSLEGEPYNSPLHF

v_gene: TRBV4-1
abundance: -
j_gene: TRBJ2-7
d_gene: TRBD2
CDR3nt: TGCGCCAGCAGCCAAGGTATTAGCGGGGCCTACGAGCAGTACTTC
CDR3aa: CASSQGISGAYEQYF

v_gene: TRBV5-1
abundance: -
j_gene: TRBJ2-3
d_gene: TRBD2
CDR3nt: TGCGCCAGCAGCTTGAAGTCTAGCGGGAGGGATACGCAGTATTTT
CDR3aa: CASSLKSSGRDTQYF

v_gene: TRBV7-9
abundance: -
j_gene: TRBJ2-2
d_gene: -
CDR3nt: TGTGCCAGCACCTCCGGTAACGGGGAGCTGTTTTTT
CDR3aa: CASTSGNGELFF

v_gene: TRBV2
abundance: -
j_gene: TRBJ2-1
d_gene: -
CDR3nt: TGTGCCAGCAGAGTTACAGGGGACTTTTCAAGTAGTGAGCAGTTCTTC
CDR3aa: CASRVTGDFSSSEQFF

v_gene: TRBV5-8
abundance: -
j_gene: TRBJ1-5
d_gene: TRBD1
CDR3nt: TGTGCCAGCAGCTTGGTGGGTCGGACAGGGGGCGGGCAGCCCCAGCATTTT
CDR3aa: CASSLVGRTGGGQPQHF

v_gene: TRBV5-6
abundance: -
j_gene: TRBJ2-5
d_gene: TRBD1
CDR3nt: TGTGCCAGCAGCTTGTTTTCTTGGCGGGACAGGGGAGAGACCCAGTACTTC
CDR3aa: CASSLFSWRDRGETQYF

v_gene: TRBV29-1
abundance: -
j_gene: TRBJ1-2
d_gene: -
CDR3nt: TGCAGCGTTGGTATAACTAATGGTGGCTACACCTTC
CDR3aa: CSVGITNGGYTF

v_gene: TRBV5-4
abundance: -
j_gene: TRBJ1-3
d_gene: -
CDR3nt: TGTGCCAGCAGCTTACAGAACTCTGGAAACACCATATATTTT
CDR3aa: CASSLQNSGNTIYF

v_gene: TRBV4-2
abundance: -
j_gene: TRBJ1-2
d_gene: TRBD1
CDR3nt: TGTGCCAGCAGCCAACCCGGGACAGAAAACTATGGCTACACCTTC
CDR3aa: CASSQPGTENYGYTF

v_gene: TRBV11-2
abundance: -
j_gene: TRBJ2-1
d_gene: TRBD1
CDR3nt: TGTGCCAGCAGCGAGACAGGGAATGAGCAGTTCTTC
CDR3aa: CASSETGNEQFF

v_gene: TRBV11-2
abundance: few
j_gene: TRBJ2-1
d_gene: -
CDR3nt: TGTGCCAGCAGCTTAGTGTCAGTATGGGGCGCTGAGCAGTTCTTC
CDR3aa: CASSLVSVWGAEQFF

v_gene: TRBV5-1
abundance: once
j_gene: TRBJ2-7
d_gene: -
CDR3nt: TGCGCCAGCAAGCAGGGCCCTAGCTCCTACGAGCAGTACTTC
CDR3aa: CASKQGPSSYEQYF